These 14 T cell receptor beta chains were sequenced from one sample in a study of blood T cell repertoires in COVID-19. Libraries were prepared by immunoSEQ multiplex PCR; TCRdb keeps only in-frame clonotypes and omits some of them. The sample includes about 66,000 clones, roughly 80% of them seen just once. The sample comprised peripheral blood. All receptors come from a man between 60 and 75 years old with acute or convalescent COVID-19.

V and J are TRBV5-1 and TRBJ2-5, with 7 bases lining up with TRBD1. V lost 0 bases and J lost 0; bases outside the gene matches: 2. The CDR3 loop spans 15 amino acids. CDR1 is SGHRS and CDR2 is YFSETQ in the germline V gene. The CDR3 DNA follows: TGCGCCAGCAGCTTGGGGACAGGCCACCAAGAGACCCAGTACTTC. Residues: CASSLGTGHQETQYF.

The genes are TRBV6-4 and TRBJ2-3, with 10 bases fitting TRBD2. Germline V CDR1 and CDR2: MRHNA, SNTAGT. V shed 5 bases and J 8 bases; nucleotides not matched to a gene: 10. The CDR3 spans 15 residues. Here the CDR3 reads CASSPTSGFRATQYF. CDR3 coding DNA: TGTGCCAGCAGTCCGACTAGCGGGTTTAGGGCTACGCAGTATTTT.

The chain recombines TRBV19 with TRBJ2-1; 12 bases are shared with TRBD2. In germline, CDR1 is LNHDA, CDR2 SQIVND (reference sequence). The CDR3 consists of 18 residues. V was clipped by 2 bases and J by 2 bases; unmatched bases: 7. Here the CDR3 DNA reads TGTGCCAGTAGTATAAGACTAGCGGGGGCCTCCCCCTACAATGAGCAGTTCTTC. This encodes CASSIRLAGASPYNEQFF.

The V and J genes are TRBV3-1 (or the pseudogene TRBV3-2) and TRBJ2-1; D unclear. The CDR3 spans 15 residues. With 1 base removed from V and 6 bases from J, the gap between germline ends came to 13 bases. The germline V gene has CDR1 LGHDT and CDR2 YNNKEL (reference sequence). The CDR3 region has the DNA TGTGCCAGCAGCCAAGGGTCCCTAGGAATCAATGAGCAGTTCTTC. It translates to CASSQGSLGINEQFF.

The rearrangement links TRBV11-2 to TRBJ2-7; tentative D call: TRBD2 (5 bases). The V gene lost 2 bases and the J gene lost 4 bases, with 9 bases spanning the gap. The length of the CDR3 is 13 residues. Germline lookup yields CDR1 SGHAT and CDR2 FQNNGV. For the CDR3, the DNA is TGTGCCAGCAGCTTAAGGAGGAAATACGAGCAGTACGTC. Its protein is CASSLRRKYEQYV.

The chain is built from TRBV6-5 and TRBJ2-7; D is unclear. V shed 8 bases and J shed 2 bases, with 13 bases lying between them. The CDR3 spans 13 residues. The germline V gene encodes CDR1 MNHEY and CDR2 SVGAGI. CDR3 bases: TGTGCCAGCTTCTCAGCGAACACCTACGAGCAGTACGTC. Amino acid sequence: CASFSANTYEQYV.

This clone was counted a single time. The V gene is TRBV5-5, the J gene TRBJ2-5; perhaps TRBD2 as D (5 bases). The CDR3 covers 12 residues. CDR1 and CDR2 (germline): SGHKS, YYEKEE (reference sequence). V dropped 0 bases and J dropped 7 bases, with 7 bases sitting between them. CDR3 DNA: TGTGCCAGCAGCTTGGCCCGGGGGACCCAGTACTTC. Translated, it gives CASSLARGTQYF.

The V gene is TRBV30, the J gene TRBJ2-5; D remains ambiguous. Trimming stripped 1 base from V and 5 bases from J, with 14 bases between. Germline V lookup: CDR1 GTSNPN, CDR2 SVGIG (reference sequence). This CDR3 comprises 14 residues. The CDR3, as DNA: TGTGCCTGGAGTGGCGGCTCAAGCTGGGAGACCCAGTACTTC. Its translation: CAWSGGSSWETQYF.

The chain uses TRBV19 and TRBJ2-7; a possible D gene is TRBD1 (6 bases). V lost 2 bases and J lost 1, with 15 bases in between. This CDR3 contains 16 residues. Germline V gene sequence: CDR1 LNHDA, CDR2 SQIVND (reference sequence). The CDR3, as DNA: TGTGCCAGTAGTATATGGAGGACAGTAAATTCCTACGAGCAGTACTTC. It codes for CASSIWRTVNSYEQYF.

The V and J genes are TRBV7-9 and TRBJ2-7; TRBD1 is a possible D gene (6 bases). Trimming cost V 4 bases and J 7 bases, with 11 bases left between them. This CDR3 comprises 12 residues. Per germline, CDR1 SEHNR and CDR2 FQNEAQ (reference sequence). CDR3 residues: CASSSQGREQYF. The DNA of the CDR3 is TGTGCCAGCAGCTCACAGGGTCGGGAGCAGTACTTC. The full variable domain, its missing parts supplied by reference TRBV7-9 and TRBJ2-7, is DTGVSQNPRHKITKRGQNVTFRCDPISEHNRLYWYRQTLGQGPEFLTYFQNEAQLEKSRLLSDRFSAERPKGSFSTLEIQRTEQGDSAMYLCASSSQGREQYFGPGTRLTVT.

V gene TRBV6-6 combines with J gene TRBJ2-3, with TRBD1 matching 7 bases. CDR1 is MNHNY and CDR2 is SVGAGI in the germline V gene (reference sequence). V trimming: 4 bases; J trimming: 6 bases; junction bases outside the gene matches: 7. The CDR3 consists of 14 residues. This chain's CDR3 is CASSWDSEADTQYF. Here the CDR3 DNA reads TGTGCCAGCAGTTGGGACAGTGAGGCGGATACGCAGTATTTT.

The chain has TRBV7-2 and TRBJ2-5; the match to TRBD2 covers 11 bases. Germline trimming cut 7 bases from V and 7 bases from J; bases unmatched to any gene: 17. The CDR3 runs 17 residues. In germline, CDR1 is SGHTA, CDR2 FQGNSA. The CDR3 here is CASTFPLLAGDPRTQYF. CDR3 DNA: TGTGCCAGCACCTTCCCGCTACTAGCGGGGGACCCCCGGACCCAGTACTTC.

The J gene is TRBJ2-3, the V gene TRBV18; D uncertain. CDR1 is KGHSH, CDR2 LQKENI, per germline. The CDR3 contains 14 residues. Trimming pared 0 bases from V and 2 bases from J, leaving 6 bases between. The CDR3 bases are TGTGCCAGCTCACCACCGGCAGACACAGATACGCAGTATTTT. This sequence encodes CASSPPADTDTQYF.

J is TRBJ2-5 and V is TRBV7-2; 9 bases map to TRBD2. Germline V gene data show CDR1 as SGHTA and CDR2 as FQGNSA. The CDR3 spans 18 residues. The trim removed 1 base at V and 4 bases at J, leaving 13 bases unmatched. The CDR3 DNA is TGTGCCAGCAGCTTAGGAGTCTTGGTAGCGGGGGTCGGAGAGACCCAGTACTTC. It codes for CASSLGVLVAGVGETQYF.